Following are 9 T cell receptor beta chains from one sample sequenced in a study of cytomegalovirus exposure and HLA in healthy donors. The PCR employed 60 Vbeta primers together with 13 Jbeta primers. Assay: immunoSEQ multiplex PCR; the TCRdb copy retains only in-frame clones and omits some. This sample has 60,000 to 70,000 clones, with 60% to 80% found just once. Sequencing was done on a sample of PBMCs. Receptor source: a male donor in good health and CMV-seropositive.

This clone was picked up a small number of times. V usage is TRBV5-1 and J usage is TRBJ1-2, with D perhaps matching TRBD1 (6 bases). Deletions cut 4 bases from V and 2 bases from J, with 15 bases between. Germline loops: CDR1 SGHRS, CDR2 YFSETQ. The CDR3 extends over 15 amino acids. The CDR3 spells CASSQNRDTNYGYTF. CDR3 DNA sequence: TGCGCCAGCAGCCAAAACCGGGACACCAACTATGGCTACACCTTC.

The V call is TRBV9, the J call TRBJ2-1, with 13 bases identical to TRBD2. The V and J ends lost 2 bases and 4 bases, in that order; junction bases with no gene match: 3. This CDR3 is built from 16 residues. In germline, CDR1 is SGDLS, CDR2 YYNGEE. DNA of the CDR3: TGTGCCAGCAGCGTCCCGGGACTAGCGGGGTACAATGAGCAGTTCTTC. Its protein is CASSVPGLAGYNEQFF.

This clone has just one count. This chain connects TRBV28 to TRBJ1-3; 8 nucleotides line up with TRBD1. The CDR3 is made up of 19 amino acids. The germline V gene encodes CDR1 MDHEN and CDR2 SYDVKM. Trimming cost V 8 bases and J 5 bases; bases outside gene matches: 23. This CDR3 is CASSETQGATRYFRNTIYF. For the CDR3, the DNA is TGTGCCAGCTCCGAAACCCAGGGGGCAACCAGGTACTTTCGAAACACCATATATTTT.

This clone was seen more than once but under ten times. The chain links TRBV19 to TRBJ1-1, with 7 nucleotides matching TRBD1. V lost 4 bases, J lost 1 base, and 0 bases stayed unmatched. This CDR3 spans 13 amino acids. CDR1 LNHDA and CDR2 SQIVND come from the germline V gene (reference sequence). CDR3 sequence reads: CASSRTGNTEAFF. DNA for the CDR3: TGTGCCAGTAGTAGGACAGGGAACACTGAAGCTTTCTTT.

DNA for the CDR3: TGTGCCAGCAGCGGGAGGCTTAGAGGGGAGAGGTCACCCCTCCACTTT. The encoded protein is CASSGRLRGERSPLHF. The chain links TRBV5-5 to TRBJ1-6; tentative D call: TRBD1 (5 bases). The CDR3 extends over 16 amino acids. Looked up from germline, CDR1 is SGHKS and CDR2 is YYEKEE (reference sequence). Trimming took off 4 bases at V and 10 bases at J, with 21 bases between the two ends.

V is TRBV5-6 and J is TRBJ1-5; D unresolved. CDR3 length: 15 residues. Per the germline V gene, CDR1 is SGHDT and CDR2 is YYEEEE. V was shortened by 0 bases and J by 6 bases, with 13 bases between the two germline ends. The CDR3: CASSLGPTGGQPQHF. The CDR3 nucleotides read TGTGCCAGCAGCTTGGGGCCGACCGGCGGTCAGCCCCAGCATTTT.

The gene calls are TRBV14 and TRBJ1-2, with D perhaps matching TRBD1 (5 bases). V lost 4 bases and J 2 bases, leaving 11 bases between the germline ends. The CDR3 spans 14 residues. CDR1 is SGHDN, CDR2 FVKESK, per germline. The CDR3 protein is CASSRGRVNYGYTF. CDR3 nucleotide sequence: TGTGCCAGCAGCCGGGGCAGGGTCAACTATGGCTACACCTTC.

The gene calls are TRBV27 and TRBJ2-1; 10 bases are shared with TRBD2. The CDR3 has 15 amino acids. CDR1 is MNHEY and CDR2 is SMNVEV in the germline V gene (reference sequence). After removal of 5 bases from V and 2 bases from J, the junction contained 3 bases not matched to a gene. This CDR3 is CASSQSGGAYNEQFF. For the CDR3, the DNA is TGTGCCAGCAGTCAAAGCGGGGGGGCCTACAATGAGCAGTTCTTC.

This clone has just a few counts. The genes are TRBV10-2 and TRBJ1-5; weak D call: TRBD1 (5 bases). Germline CDR1 reads WSHSY; CDR2 reads SAAADI. With 5 bases removed from V and 0 bases from J, the gap between germline ends came to 8 bases. The CDR3 covers 14 residues. CDR3 nucleotides: TGCGCCAGCAGTTCCACAGGTAGCAATCAGCCCCAGCATTTT. Translating it yields CASSSTGSNQPQHF.